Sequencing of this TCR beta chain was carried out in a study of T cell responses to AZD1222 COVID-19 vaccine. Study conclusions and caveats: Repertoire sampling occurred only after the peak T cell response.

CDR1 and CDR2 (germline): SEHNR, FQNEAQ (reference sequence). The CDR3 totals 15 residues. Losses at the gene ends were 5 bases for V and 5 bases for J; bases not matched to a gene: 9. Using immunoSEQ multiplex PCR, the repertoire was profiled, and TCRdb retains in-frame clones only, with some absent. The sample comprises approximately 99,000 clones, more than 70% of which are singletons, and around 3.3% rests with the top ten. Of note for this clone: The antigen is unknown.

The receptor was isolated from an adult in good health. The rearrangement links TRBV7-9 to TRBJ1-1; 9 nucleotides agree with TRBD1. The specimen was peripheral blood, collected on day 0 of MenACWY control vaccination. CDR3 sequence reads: CASSGLQGARTEAFF. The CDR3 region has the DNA TGTGCCAGCAGCGGATTACAGGGGGCGCGAACTGAAGCTTTCTTT.